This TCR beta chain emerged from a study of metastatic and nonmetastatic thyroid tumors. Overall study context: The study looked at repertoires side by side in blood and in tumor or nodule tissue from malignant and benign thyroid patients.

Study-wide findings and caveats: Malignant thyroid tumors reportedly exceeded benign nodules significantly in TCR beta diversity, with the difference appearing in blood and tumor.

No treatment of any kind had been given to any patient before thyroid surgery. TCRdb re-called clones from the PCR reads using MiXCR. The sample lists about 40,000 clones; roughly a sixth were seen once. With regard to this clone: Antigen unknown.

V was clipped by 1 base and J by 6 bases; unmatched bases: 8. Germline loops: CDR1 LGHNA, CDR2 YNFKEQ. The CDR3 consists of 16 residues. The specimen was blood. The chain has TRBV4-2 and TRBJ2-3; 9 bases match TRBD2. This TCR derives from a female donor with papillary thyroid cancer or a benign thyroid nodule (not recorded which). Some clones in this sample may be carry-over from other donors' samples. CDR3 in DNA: TGTGCCAGCAGCCAAGGAGGTAGCGGGAGTCGGGATACGCAGTATTTT. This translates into CASSQGGSGSRDTQYF.